This TCR beta chain was identified during a study of blood T cell repertoires in COVID-19. Deletions cut 3 bases from V and 4 bases from J, with 7 bases between. The CDR3 runs 11 residues. The germline gives CDR1 DFQATT, CDR2 SNEGSKA (reference sequence). Original processing methods: Quantification of nucleated cells was approximated via reference gene primer amplification. Libraries were prepared by immunoSEQ multiplex PCR; TCRdb keeps only in-frame clonotypes and omits some of them. Clone size and the V and J calls come from that table; the DNA yielded D and trimming. The sample holds about 330,000 clones; approximately 88% are singletons and the top ten take around 10%.

The V call is TRBV20-1, the J call TRBJ2-7; D gene uncertain. Material for sequencing was peripheral blood. The TCR comes from a man younger than 45 with COVID-19, enrolled during active disease. The CDR3 is CSASTAYEQYF. Written as DNA, the CDR3 is TGCAGTGCTAGTACTGCTTACGAGCAGTACTTC.